A single sample gave rise to the 21 T cell receptor beta chains below, sequenced in a study of blood T cell repertoires in COVID-19. Using immunoSEQ multiplex PCR, the repertoire was profiled, and TCRdb retains in-frame clones only, with some absent. Here the sample spans 250,000 to 300,000 clones, 80% to 90% being singletons. Sequences were obtained from peripheral blood. These TCRs come from a woman in her seventies with acute or convalescent COVID-19.

The J gene is TRBJ1-5, the V gene TRBV28, with 8 bases that match TRBD1. This CDR3 region has 12 residues. From germline, CDR1 is MDHEN and CDR2 SYDVKM. Germline trimming cut 9 bases from V and 11 bases from J; bases unmatched to any gene: 9. The CDR3 nucleotides read TGTGCCAGTCGCAGGGGGCTTATGGCCCAGCATTTT. Encoded protein: CASRRGLMAQHF.

The chain couples TRBV27 to TRBJ2-5, with 8 bases aligning to TRBD2. The CDR3 is 14 residues long. The J segment lost 1 base and the V segment lost 3 bases, leaving 1 base of the junction unmatched. CDR1 and CDR2 (germline): MNHEY, SMNVEV (reference sequence). The CDR3 bases are TGTGCCAGCAGTTTCGCGGGGGGCCAAGAGACCCAGTACTTC. It codes for CASSFAGGQETQYF.

This chain joins TRBV9 and TRBJ1-1; TRBD1 agrees at 7 bases. This CDR3 spans 14 amino acids. The ends lost 4 bases at V and 1 base at J; junction bases unmatched: 4. Germline V lookup: CDR1 SGDLS, CDR2 YYNGEE. The CDR3 reads CASSTGTANTEAFF. The DNA for the CDR3 is TGTGCCAGCAGCACCGGGACAGCGAACACTGAAGCTTTCTTT.

This sequence joins TRBV5-5 and TRBJ2-7, with a tentative D call TRBD2 (6 bases). The CDR3 has 13 residues. V was clipped by 3 bases and J by 6 bases, with 13 bases between them. Per the germline V gene, CDR1 is SGHKS and CDR2 is YYEKEE (reference sequence). The CDR3 protein is CASSWRGQGEQYF. CDR3 nucleotide sequence: TGTGCCAGCAGCTGGCGGGGCCAGGGCGAGCAGTACTTC.

This clone came up once. The chain recombines TRBV2 with TRBJ1-2, with TRBD1 identical over 7 bases. CDR3 length equals 13 residues. Germline-derived CDR1 and CDR2 are SNHLY and FYNNEI. J gave up 8 bases and V 3 bases, and 6 bases lay outside the gene matches. The CDR3 DNA follows: TGTGCCAGCAGTGATTACAGGGGCTTAGGCTACACCTTC. This translates into CASSDYRGLGYTF.

The chain joins TRBV9 to TRBJ1-4; 8 bases fit TRBD1. V trimming: 1 base; J trimming: 6 bases; junction bases outside the gene matches: 5. Per the germline V gene, CDR1 is SGDLS and CDR2 is YYNGEE. This CDR3 region has 15 residues. CDR3 nucleotides: TGTGCCAGCAGCGTAAGCGGGACAGGAGATGAAAAACTGTTTTTT. Amino acids: CASSVSGTGDEKLFF.

The DNA for the CDR3 is TGTGCCAGCAGTGGGGGACAGCGAAAGGACGATGAGCAGTTCTTC. Its protein is CASSGGQRKDDEQFF. This chain uses TRBV2 with TRBJ2-1, with 7 bases identical to TRBD1. This CDR3 comprises 15 residues. In germline, CDR1 is SNHLY, CDR2 FYNNEI. Trimming took 4 bases from V and 8 from J; bases not matched to a gene: 11.

The gene calls are TRBV6-5 and TRBJ2-7; D remains ambiguous. Germline loops: CDR1 MNHEY, CDR2 SVGAGI. This CDR3 comprises 13 residues. With 8 bases removed from V and 3 bases from J, the gap between germline ends came to 14 bases. The CDR3 spells CASLPAPRYEQYF. CDR3 nucleotides: TGTGCCAGCCTACCCGCCCCCCGCTACGAGCAGTACTTC.

This chain uses TRBV6-5 with TRBJ1-1; 7 nucleotides align to TRBD1. The CDR3 has 15 residues. Germline-derived CDR1 and CDR2 are MNHEY and SVGAGI. Germline trimming cut 0 bases from V and 1 base from J; bases unmatched to any gene: 2. CDR3: CASSYSRQGNTEAFF. CDR3 nucleotide sequence: TGTGCCAGCAGTTACTCGAGACAGGGGAACACTGAAGCTTTCTTT.

This clone was seen a few times. The chain couples TRBV7-6 to TRBJ2-7; D is perhaps TRBD2 (5 bases). CDR1 and CDR2 from the germline V gene are SGHVS and FNYEAQ. The CDR3 extends over 16 amino acids. V lost 0 bases and J lost 5, with 17 bases in between. The CDR3 protein is CASSLALWASRHEQYF. In nucleotides, the CDR3 is TGTGCCAGCAGCTTAGCCCTGTGGGCTAGCCGGCACGAGCAGTACTTC.

This clone has at least ten counts. V gene TRBV19 combines with J gene TRBJ1-5, with 7 bases lining up with TRBD1. The CDR3 sequence is 14 residues long. Unmatched junction bases numbered 7, after V lost 4 bases and J lost 7 bases. The germline gives CDR1 LNHDA, CDR2 SQIVND (reference sequence). Here the CDR3 reads CASSTTGVFQPQHF. CDR3 sequence (DNA): TGTGCCAGTAGTACTACAGGGGTTTTCCAGCCCCAGCATTTT.

V is TRBV6-1 and J is TRBJ1-5; unclear D gene. Per germline, CDR1 MNHNS and CDR2 SASEGT. V was clipped by 3 bases and J by 0 bases, with 12 bases between them. The CDR3 extends over 16 amino acids. The CDR3 protein is CASSEWQFYSNQPQHF. CDR3 coding DNA: TGTGCCAGCAGTGAGTGGCAGTTTTATAGCAATCAGCCCCAGCATTTT.

This rearrangement joins TRBV10-3 to TRBJ2-7; 8 bases line up with TRBD1. The length of the CDR3 is 12 residues. The ends lost 11 bases at V and 5 bases at J; junction bases unmatched: 8. Germline CDR1 ENHRY, CDR2 SYGVKD. CDR3 DNA: TGTGCCTCAGCCGGGACAGGTGACGAGCAGTACTTC. It specifies CASAGTGDEQYF.

V gene TRBV2 combines with J gene TRBJ1-3; weak D call: TRBD1 (6 bases). Per germline, CDR1 SNHLY and CDR2 FYNNEI. The CDR3 sequence is 14 residues long. V shed 6 bases and J shed 8 bases, with 17 bases lying between them. The CDR3: CASRPSLQGHTIYF. The CDR3 region has the DNA TGTGCCAGCAGACCTTCGCTACAGGGACACACCATATATTTT. Variable domain in full (rest from reference TRBV2 and TRBJ1-3): EPEVTQTPSHQVTQMGQEVILRCVPISNHLYFYWYRQILGQKVEFLVSFYNNEISEKSEIFDDQFSVERPDGSNFTLKIRSTKLEDSAMYFCASRPSLQGHTIYFGEGSWLTVV.

The chain is built from TRBV7-8 and TRBJ1-2; D possibly corresponds to TRBD1 (6 bases). CDR1 SGHVS and CDR2 FQNEAQ come from the germline V gene. V was pared by 3 bases and J by 4 bases, with 12 bases between. This CDR3 is 14 amino acids long. The CDR3 sequence: CASSFEQGLYGYTF. In DNA form, the CDR3 reads TGTGCCAGCAGCTTCGAACAGGGCCTCTATGGCTACACCTTC.

V usage is TRBV25-1 and J usage is TRBJ1-1; the D is unclear. Germline CDR1 MGHDK, CDR2 SYGVNS. The CDR3 length is 14 residues. V was trimmed by 5 bases and J by 5 bases, leaving 15 bases between them. CDR3 nucleotide sequence: TGTGCCAGCAGTACCGCGACGGGATATACTGAAGCTTTCTTT. Encoded protein: CASSTATGYTEAFF.

The chain employs TRBV30 and TRBJ2-1; 7 bases match TRBD1. Per germline, CDR1 GTSNPN and CDR2 SVGIG (reference sequence). The V gene end was trimmed by 0 bases and the J gene end by 9 bases; junction bases not matched to a gene: 5. This CDR3 is built from 13 residues. CDR3 protein: CAWSVHRGSEQFF. DNA of the CDR3: TGTGCCTGGAGTGTACACAGGGGCAGTGAGCAGTTCTTC.

This clone was observed once. The genes are TRBV9 and TRBJ2-5; 8 nucleotides align to TRBD2. The V segment lost 0 bases and the J segment 1 base; nucleotides outside the gene matches: 8. CDR3 length: 17 residues. Germline loops: CDR1 SGDLS, CDR2 YYNGEE. The CDR3: CASSVGGGRGVQETQYF. The CDR3 DNA is TGTGCCAGCAGCGTAGGAGGCGGGCGGGGGGTCCAAGAGACCCAGTACTTC.

V is TRBV7-3 and J is TRBJ2-1, with a possible D match to TRBD1 (6 bases). V gave up 3 bases and J gave up 2 bases, with 11 bases separating them. CDR1 and CDR2 (germline): SGHTA, FQGTGA. The CDR3 is 15 amino acids. The CDR3 sequence is CASSLQGPPYNEQFF. In nucleotides, the CDR3 is TGTGCCAGCAGCTTGCAGGGGCCCCCCTACAATGAGCAGTTCTTC.

This sequence joins TRBV4-1 and TRBJ1-2; D gene uncertain. Germline CDR1 is MGHRA and CDR2 is YSYEKL. The ends were cut back, 3 bases at V and 2 bases at J, with 13 bases in the middle. The length of the CDR3 is 15 residues. The CDR3: CASSQAEALNYGYTF. CDR3 nucleotides: TGCGCCAGCAGCCAGGCCGAGGCCCTAAACTATGGCTACACCTTC.

This sequence joins TRBV30 and TRBJ1-2, with D possibly matching TRBD1 (5 bases). The CDR3 is 14 amino acids. The germline V gene encodes CDR1 GTSNPN and CDR2 SVGIG (reference sequence). Trimming stripped 2 bases from V and 7 bases from J, with 17 bases between. The CDR3 DNA reads TGTGCCTGGAGTATCGGCAGGGAAGGGGTTGGCTACACCTTC. Its protein product is CAWSIGREGVGYTF.